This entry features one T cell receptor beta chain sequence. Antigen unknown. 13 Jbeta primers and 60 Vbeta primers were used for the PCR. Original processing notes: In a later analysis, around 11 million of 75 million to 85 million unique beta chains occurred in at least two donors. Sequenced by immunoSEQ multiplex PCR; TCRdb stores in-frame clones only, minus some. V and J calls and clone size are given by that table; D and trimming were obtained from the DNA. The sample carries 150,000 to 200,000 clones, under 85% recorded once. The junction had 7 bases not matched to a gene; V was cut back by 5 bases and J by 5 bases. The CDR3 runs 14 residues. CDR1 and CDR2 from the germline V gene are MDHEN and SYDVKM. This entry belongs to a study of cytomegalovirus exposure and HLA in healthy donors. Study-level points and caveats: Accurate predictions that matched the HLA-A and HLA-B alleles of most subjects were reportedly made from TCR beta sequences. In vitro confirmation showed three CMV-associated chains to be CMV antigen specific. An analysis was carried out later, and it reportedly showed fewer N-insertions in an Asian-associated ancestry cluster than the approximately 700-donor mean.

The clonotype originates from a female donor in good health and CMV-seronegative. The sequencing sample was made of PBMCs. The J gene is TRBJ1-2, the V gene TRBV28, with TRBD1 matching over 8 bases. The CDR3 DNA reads TGTGCCAGCAGTACGGGACAGGTCTTTTATGGCTACACCTTC. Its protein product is CASSTGQVFYGYTF.